What follows are 30 T cell receptor beta chains derived from one specimen sequenced in a study of blood T cell repertoires in COVID-19. The protocol was immunoSEQ multiplex PCR, while the TCRdb copy is restricted to in-frame clones and leaves out a portion. The sample records more than 60,000 clones, roughly 85% being singletons. Sequencing was carried out using peripheral blood. The receptor source for this set is an elderly woman with active or convalescent COVID-19.

This chain joins TRBV28 and TRBJ2-1; the D gene is possibly TRBD1 (6 bases). The germline V gene has CDR1 MDHEN and CDR2 SYDVKM. This CDR3 spans 18 amino acids. With 2 bases removed from V and 4 bases from J, the gap between germline ends came to 21 bases. The CDR3 spells CASSLIPRTDRLYNEQFF. The CDR3 nucleotides are TGTGCCAGCAGTTTAATACCCCGGACCGACAGGTTATACAATGAGCAGTTCTTC.

The chain carries TRBV4-1 and TRBJ1-1; perhaps TRBD1 as D (5 bases). The germline V and J ends were trimmed by 0 bases and 7 bases, with 15 bases remaining between them. The germline V gene encodes CDR1 MGHRA and CDR2 YSYEKL. The CDR3 sequence is 15 residues long. CDR3 nucleotides: TGCGCCAGCAGCCAAGACGCTACTCGGGGGGGTGAAGCTTTCTTT. Protein: CASSQDATRGGEAFF.

The rearrangement uses TRBV30 and TRBJ2-2; TRBD2 matches at 8 bases. The CDR3 extends over 15 amino acids. V shed 1 base, J shed 4 bases, and the junction held 5 bases outside the gene matches. The germline V gene has CDR1 GTSNPN and CDR2 SVGIG (reference sequence). CDR3 region: CAWSGTSRATGELFF. The CDR3 DNA follows: TGTGCCTGGAGTGGGACTAGCAGAGCCACCGGGGAGCTGTTTTTT.

This chain joins TRBV10-3 and TRBJ1-4; D gene ambiguous. The germline CDR1 and CDR2 sequences are ENHRY and SYGVKD. The CDR3 spans 15 residues. V was pared by 1 base and J by 7 bases, with 13 bases between. The CDR3 protein is CAISEWAGGSEKLFF. CDR3 bases: TGTGCCATCAGTGAGTGGGCCGGAGGGAGTGAAAAACTGTTTTTT.

The chain links TRBV15 to TRBJ1-4, with D possibly matching TRBD1 (6 bases). Looked up from germline, CDR1 is LNHNV and CDR2 is YYDKDF (reference sequence). The germline V and J ends were trimmed by 3 bases and 7 bases, with 12 bases remaining between them. The CDR3 has 14 residues. CDR3 sequence: CATSSGRGAEKLFF. The CDR3 nucleotides are TGTGCCACCAGCAGTGGCAGGGGCGCTGAAAAACTGTTTTTT.

The chain has TRBV5-1 and TRBJ1-3, with D hard to call. V shed 3 bases and J shed 4 bases, with 20 bases lying between them. Germline-derived CDR1 and CDR2 are SGHRS and YFSETQ. The CDR3 totals 17 residues. The CDR3 coding sequence is TGCGCCAGCAGCTACGCCGACATACTCTCATCCGGAAACACCATATATTTT. It codes for CASSYADILSSGNTIYF.

This sequence joins TRBV28 and TRBJ2-1, with 9 bases identical to TRBD2. Germline trimming cut 6 bases from V and 0 bases from J; bases unmatched to any gene: 6. The CDR3 has 16 residues. Per the germline V gene, CDR1 is MDHEN and CDR2 is SYDVKM. CDR3 DNA: TGTGCCAGCAGCTTAGCGGGAGCCCACTCCTACAATGAGCAGTTCTTC. Protein sequence: CASSLAGAHSYNEQFF.

This clone has a handful of counts. This chain links TRBV5-1 with TRBJ2-5; 8 nucleotides align to TRBD1. The V gene's germline CDR1 is SGHRS and CDR2 YFSETQ. V dropped 0 bases and J dropped 5; count of bases not matched to a gene: 12. The CDR3 spans 17 residues. CDR3 in amino acids: CASSLGARTGKRETQYF. The CDR3 DNA reads as TGCGCCAGCAGCTTGGGCGCCCGGACAGGGAAAAGGGAGACCCAGTACTTC.

The chain carries TRBV3-1 (or the pseudogene TRBV3-2) and TRBJ1-2, with TRBD1 matching 7 bases. Germline CDR1 reads LGHDT; CDR2 reads YNNKEL (reference sequence). The CDR3 has 16 amino acids. Trimming removed 4 bases from V and 4 bases from J; junction bases left unmatched: 12. CDR3 nucleotides: TGTGCCAGCAGCCCTATCTTGACAGGGAGAAGCTATGGCTACACCTTC. Amino acid sequence: CASSPILTGRSYGYTF.

The gene calls are TRBV10-3 and TRBJ1-2; no clear D gene. With 4 bases removed from V and 1 base from J, the gap between germline ends came to 13 bases. Germline V gene data show CDR1 as ENHRY and CDR2 as SYGVKD. There are 15 residues in the CDR3. CDR3 sequence reads: CAISGGQGSNYGYTF. The CDR3 coding sequence is TGTGCCATCAGTGGAGGGCAAGGGAGTAACTATGGCTACACCTTC.

This chain links TRBV14 with TRBJ2-2; TRBD2 agrees at 7 bases. The V gene's germline CDR1 is SGHDN and CDR2 FVKESK. The length of the CDR3 is 15 residues. V shed 4 bases, J shed 6 bases, and the junction held 8 bases outside the gene matches. For the CDR3, the DNA is TGTGCCAGCAGCCGGGGGGGTCTCTTCGCCGGGGAGCTGTTTTTT. Amino acids: CASSRGGLFAGELFF.

V usage is TRBV9 and J usage is TRBJ2-7, with D maybe TRBD2 (7 bases). V lost 3 bases, J lost 6 bases, and 10 bases lay in between. CDR3 length: 12 amino acids. Germline CDR1 and CDR2: SGDLS and YYNGEE. The DNA for the CDR3 is TGTGCCAGCAGCGCGAGGGGGGGCGAGCAGTACTTC. It is translated as CASSARGGEQYF.

V is TRBV5-4 and J is TRBJ2-2; the match to TRBD2 covers 12 bases. The J segment lost 4 bases and the V segment lost 0 bases, leaving 4 bases of the junction unmatched. The germline V gene has CDR1 SGHNT and CDR2 YYREEE (reference sequence). The CDR3 loop spans 17 amino acids. This CDR3 is CASSLAGLAGLTGELFF. Here the CDR3 DNA reads TGTGCCAGCAGCTTGGCCGGACTAGCGGGGCTCACCGGGGAGCTGTTTTTT.

V gene TRBV5-6 combines with J gene TRBJ1-5, with D perhaps TRBD1 (6 bases). Germline V gives CDR1 SGHDT, CDR2 YYEEEE. The CDR3 sequence is 14 residues long. V lost 4 bases and J 1 base, leaving 9 bases between the germline ends. CDR3 protein: CASSLTGSNQPQHF. The DNA of the CDR3 is TGTGCCAGCAGCCTCACAGGGAGCAATCAGCCCCAGCATTTT.

CDR3 nucleotides: TGTGCCAGTAGTATATACTGGGGGCCCGGGCCCCAGCATTTT. Amino acid sequence: CASSIYWGPGPQHF. The chain has TRBV19 and TRBJ1-5; weak D call: TRBD1 (6 bases). Per germline, CDR1 LNHDA and CDR2 SQIVND (reference sequence). Trimming stripped 2 bases from V and 9 bases from J, with 14 bases between. The CDR3 is 14 residues long.

This chain connects TRBV28 to TRBJ2-3, with 11 bases lining up with TRBD2. The V and J ends lost 3 bases and 7 bases, in that order; junction bases with no gene match: 12. Germline CDR1 and CDR2: MDHEN and SYDVKM. The CDR3 loop spans 17 amino acids. In DNA form, the CDR3 reads TGTGCCAGCAGTTTCGTGGGGCTAGCGGGGGGTTCGCATACGCAGTATTTT. Translating gives CASSFVGLAGGSHTQYF. Complete variable domain (other parts from reference TRBV28 and TRBJ2-3): DVKVTQSSRYLVKRTGEKVFLECVQDMDHENMFWYRQDPGLGLRLIYFSYDVKMKEKGDIPEGYSVSREKKERFSLILESASTNQTSMYLCASSFVGLAGGSHTQYFGPGTRLTVL.

The chain uses TRBV27 and TRBJ2-7; D possibly corresponds to TRBD1 (6 bases). CDR3 length equals 13 residues. Per germline, CDR1 MNHEY and CDR2 SMNVEV (reference sequence). Between the trimmed V and J ends, which lost 6 bases and 3 bases, there was a span of 12 bases. The CDR3 DNA sequence: TGTGCCAGCAGAAACCCCAGGGGCTACGAGCAGTACTTC. Translated: CASRNPRGYEQYF.

This chain links TRBV5-1 with TRBJ1-2; 8 bases line up with TRBD1. Germline V gene sequence: CDR1 SGHRS, CDR2 YFSETQ. The CDR3 has 13 residues. Trimming cost V 5 bases and J 7 bases; bases outside gene matches: 7. The CDR3 sequence: CASSGQGRLGYTF. The DNA of the CDR3 is TGCGCCAGCAGTGGACAGGGCCGGCTTGGCTACACCTTC.

J is TRBJ2-1 and V is TRBV20-1; no definite D call. Trimming pared 4 bases from V and 4 bases from J, leaving 5 bases between. Germline CDR1 is DFQATT and CDR2 is SNEGSKA (reference sequence). The CDR3 loop spans 11 amino acids. The CDR3: CSAIAYNEQFF. The CDR3 coding sequence is TGCAGTGCTATCGCGTACAATGAGCAGTTCTTC.

This clone was observed a few times. The chain couples TRBV7-9 to TRBJ2-7, with D maybe TRBD1 (5 bases). The CDR3 totals 15 residues. Trimming left V 4 bases short and J 0 bases short, with 13 bases between. Germline CDR1 SEHNR, CDR2 FQNEAQ (reference sequence). The CDR3 protein is CASSSQGTSSYEQYF. The CDR3, as DNA: TGTGCCAGCAGCTCCCAGGGCACGAGCTCCTACGAGCAGTACTTC.

CDR3 protein: CASSLGPTNEQFF. Written as DNA, the CDR3 is TGTGCCAGCAGTTTAGGGCCAACCAATGAGCAGTTCTTC. The chain employs TRBV12-3 or TRBV12-4 and TRBJ2-1; D is undetermined. V lost 1 base and J lost 6, with 7 bases in between. The CDR3 runs 13 residues.

The CDR3 loop reads CASSLAGFGQGRYNEQFF. The CDR3, as DNA: TGTGCCAGCAGCTTAGCTGGGTTCGGGCAGGGTCGGTACAATGAGCAGTTCTTC. The V call is TRBV7-9, the J call TRBJ2-1; perhaps TRBD1 as D (5 bases). V lost 0 bases and J lost 4, with 19 bases in between. CDR3 length equals 18 residues. From germline, CDR1 is SEHNR and CDR2 FQNEAQ (reference sequence). Filled out from reference TRBV7-9 and TRBJ2-1, the complete variable domain reads DTGVSQNPRHKITKRGQNVTFRCDPISEHNRLYWYRQTLGQGPEFLTYFQNEAQLEKSRLLSDRFSAERPKGSFSTLEIQRTEQGDSAMYLCASSLAGFGQGRYNEQFFGPGTRLTVL.

J is TRBJ2-7 and V is TRBV6-5; 13 nucleotides line up with TRBD2. In germline, CDR1 is MNHEY, CDR2 SVGAGI. J was trimmed by 6 bases and V by 7 bases; bases with no gene match: 9. The CDR3 has 15 residues. The DNA for the CDR3 is TGTGCCAGCAAGCGCCCCGGACTAGCGGGGGCCGAGCAGTACTTC. Protein product: CASKRPGLAGAEQYF.

This sequence joins TRBV6-5 and TRBJ1-2, with D perhaps TRBD1 (6 bases). V lost 7 bases, J lost 8 bases, and 20 bases lay in between. CDR3 length: 14 amino acids. Germline loops: CDR1 MNHEY, CDR2 SVGAGI. CDR3 nucleotide sequence: TGTGCCAGCATCTCCCTTGGGGGGGCAGAGGGCTACACCTTC. Protein product: CASISLGGAEGYTF.

V is TRBV9 and J is TRBJ2-3, with 8 bases aligning to TRBD2. This CDR3 is built from 18 residues. V lost 6 bases and J lost 0; bases outside the gene matches: 15. Germline V gene sequence: CDR1 SGDLS, CDR2 YYNGEE. CDR3: CASTRAGTSGASTDTQYF. In DNA, the CDR3 is TGTGCCAGCACCCGCGCCGGCACTAGCGGCGCTAGCACAGATACGCAGTATTTT.

This chain joins TRBV27 and TRBJ2-7; no reliable D call. The CDR3 covers 11 residues. The germline V gene has CDR1 MNHEY and CDR2 SMNVEV (reference sequence). V was pared by 3 bases and J by 6 bases, with 6 bases between. In DNA form, the CDR3 reads TGTGCCAGCAGTTTGGAGCGCGAGCAGTACTTC. It codes for CASSLEREQYF.

The V call is TRBV25-1, the J call TRBJ1-1, with TRBD1 identical over 7 bases. This CDR3 region has 14 residues. V gave up 8 bases and J gave up 3 bases; unmatched junction bases: 9. Germline V lookup: CDR1 MGHDK, CDR2 SYGVNS. The CDR3 DNA is TGTGCCAGCTGGTACGGACAGGACTACACTGAAGCTTTCTTT. Protein sequence: CASWYGQDYTEAFF.

The V gene is TRBV6-5, the J gene TRBJ2-7, with D maybe TRBD1 (6 bases). The CDR3 has 14 residues. Germline-derived CDR1 and CDR2 are MNHEY and SVGAGI. Trimming stripped 6 bases from V and 3 bases from J, with 15 bases between. The CDR3 region has the DNA TGTGCCAGCAGCTCGGACAGTCCTAACTACGAGCAGTACTTC. Protein sequence: CASSSDSPNYEQYF.

The CDR3 bases are TGTGCCACCAGTGATTTTCTGGGCGGGCCCCAGTACTTC. The encoded protein is CATSDFLGGPQYF. The chain joins TRBV24-1 to TRBJ2-7; D may be TRBD2 (5 bases). The germline V gene has CDR1 KGHDR and CDR2 SFDVKD. Trimming left V 1 base short and J 10 bases short, with 13 bases between. CDR3 length: 13 residues.

V is TRBV9 and J is TRBJ2-7; D not certain. The CDR3 spans 17 residues. Germline CDR1 SGDLS, CDR2 YYNGEE. V was cut by 5 bases and J by 4 bases, with 25 bases left in between. The CDR3: CASSEAGGPSKIYEQYF. CDR3 coding DNA: TGTGCCAGCAGTGAGGCCGGCGGCCCCTCAAAAATATACGAGCAGTACTTC.